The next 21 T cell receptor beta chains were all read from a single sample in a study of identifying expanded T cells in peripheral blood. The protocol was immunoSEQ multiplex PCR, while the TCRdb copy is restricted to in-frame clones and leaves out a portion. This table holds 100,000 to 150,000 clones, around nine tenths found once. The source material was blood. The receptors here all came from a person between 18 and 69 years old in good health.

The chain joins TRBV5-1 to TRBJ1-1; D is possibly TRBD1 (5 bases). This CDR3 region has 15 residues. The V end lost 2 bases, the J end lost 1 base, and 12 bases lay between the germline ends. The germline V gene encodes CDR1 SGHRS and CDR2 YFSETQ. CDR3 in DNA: TGCGCCAGCAGCTTTCCTTCCGGGACGAACACTGAAGCTTTCTTT. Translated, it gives CASSFPSGTNTEAFF. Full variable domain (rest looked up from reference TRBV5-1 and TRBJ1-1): KAGVTQTPRYLIKTRGQQVTLSCSPISGHRSVSWYQQTPGQGLQFLFEYFSETQRNKGNFPGRFSGRQFSNSRSEMNVSTLELGDSALYLCASSFPSGTNTEAFFGQGTRLTVV.

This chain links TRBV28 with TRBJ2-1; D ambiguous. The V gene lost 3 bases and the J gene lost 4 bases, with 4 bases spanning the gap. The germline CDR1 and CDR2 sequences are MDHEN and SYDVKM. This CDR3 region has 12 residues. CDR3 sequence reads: CASSFRYNEQFF. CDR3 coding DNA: TGTGCCAGCAGTTTTCGATACAATGAGCAGTTCTTC. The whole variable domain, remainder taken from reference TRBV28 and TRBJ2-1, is DVKVTQSSRYLVKRTGEKVFLECVQDMDHENMFWYRQDPGLGLRLIYFSYDVKMKEKGDIPEGYSVSREKKERFSLILESASTNQTSMYLCASSFRYNEQFFGPGTRLTVL.

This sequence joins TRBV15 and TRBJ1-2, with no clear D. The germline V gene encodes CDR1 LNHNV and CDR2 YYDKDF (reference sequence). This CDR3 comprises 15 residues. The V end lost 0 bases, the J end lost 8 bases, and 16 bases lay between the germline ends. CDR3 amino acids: CATSREGGGIRGYTF. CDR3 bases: TGTGCCACCAGCAGAGAAGGAGGAGGGATCAGGGGCTACACCTTC.

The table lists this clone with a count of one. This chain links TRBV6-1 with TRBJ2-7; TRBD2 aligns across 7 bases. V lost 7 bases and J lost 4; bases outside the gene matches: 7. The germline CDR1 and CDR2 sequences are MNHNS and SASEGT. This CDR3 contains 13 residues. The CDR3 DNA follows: TGTGCCAGCAAACCGGGACTACCGTACGAGCAGTACTTC. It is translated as CASKPGLPYEQYF.

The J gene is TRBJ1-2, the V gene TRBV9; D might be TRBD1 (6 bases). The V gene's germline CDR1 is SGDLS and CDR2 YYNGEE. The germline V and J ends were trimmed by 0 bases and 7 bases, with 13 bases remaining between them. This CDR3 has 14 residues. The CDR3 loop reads CASSVESGAGGYTF. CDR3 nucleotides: TGTGCCAGCAGCGTAGAGTCGGGGGCCGGTGGCTACACCTTC. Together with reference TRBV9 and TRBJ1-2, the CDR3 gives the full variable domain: DSGVTQTPKHLITATGQRVTLRCSPRSGDLSVYWYQQSLDQGLQFLIQYYNGEERAKGNILERFSAQQFPDLHSELNLSSLELGDSALYFCASSVESGAGGYTFGSGTRLTVV.

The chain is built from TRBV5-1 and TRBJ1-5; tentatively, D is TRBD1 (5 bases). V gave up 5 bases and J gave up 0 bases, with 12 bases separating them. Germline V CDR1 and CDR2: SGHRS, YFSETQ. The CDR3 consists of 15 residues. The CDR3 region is CASRPDSFSNQPQHF. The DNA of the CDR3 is TGCGCCAGCAGACCAGACAGTTTTAGCAATCAGCCCCAGCATTTT.

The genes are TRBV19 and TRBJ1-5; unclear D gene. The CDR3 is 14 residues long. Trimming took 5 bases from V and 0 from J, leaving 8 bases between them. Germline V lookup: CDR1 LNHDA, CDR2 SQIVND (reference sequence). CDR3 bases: TGTGCCAGTAGTGGGAGGTATAGCAATCAGCCCCAGCATTTT. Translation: CASSGRYSNQPQHF.

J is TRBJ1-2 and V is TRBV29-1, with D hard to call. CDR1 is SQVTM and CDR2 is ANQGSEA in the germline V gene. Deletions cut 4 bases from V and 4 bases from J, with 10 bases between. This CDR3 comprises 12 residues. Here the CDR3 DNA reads TGCAGCGTTGCGGACGGTACCTATGGCTACACCTTC. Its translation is CSVADGTYGYTF.

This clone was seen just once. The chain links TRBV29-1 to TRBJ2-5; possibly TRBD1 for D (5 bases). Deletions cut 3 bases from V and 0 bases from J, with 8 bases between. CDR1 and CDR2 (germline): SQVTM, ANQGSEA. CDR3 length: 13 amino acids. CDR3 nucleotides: TGCAGCGTTGACAGGGCAGACCAAGAGACCCAGTACTTC. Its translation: CSVDRADQETQYF.

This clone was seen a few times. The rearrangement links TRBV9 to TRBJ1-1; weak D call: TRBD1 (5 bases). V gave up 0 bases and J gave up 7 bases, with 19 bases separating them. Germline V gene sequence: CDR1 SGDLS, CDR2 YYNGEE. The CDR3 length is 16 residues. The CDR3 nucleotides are TGTGCCAGCAGCGTAGTGGAGGGGTTATCAGGATTTGAAGCTTTCTTT. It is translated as CASSVVEGLSGFEAFF.

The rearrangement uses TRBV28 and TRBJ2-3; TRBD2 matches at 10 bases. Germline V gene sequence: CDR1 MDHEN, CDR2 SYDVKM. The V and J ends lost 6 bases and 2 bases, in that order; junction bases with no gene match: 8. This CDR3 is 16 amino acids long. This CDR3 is CASSLLSGRVTDTQYF. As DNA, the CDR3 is TGTGCCAGCAGCCTACTCAGCGGGAGGGTCACAGATACGCAGTATTTT.

CDR3 nucleotides: TGTGCCAGTAGTATTCGGAACAGGGACCCCACCGATGAGCAGTTCTTC. Protein: CASSIRNRDPTDEQFF. The chain is built from TRBV19 and TRBJ2-1, with D tentatively TRBD1 (6 bases). Germline V gene sequence: CDR1 LNHDA, CDR2 SQIVND (reference sequence). V was clipped by 3 bases and J by 8 bases, with 20 bases between them. The CDR3 is 16 amino acids.

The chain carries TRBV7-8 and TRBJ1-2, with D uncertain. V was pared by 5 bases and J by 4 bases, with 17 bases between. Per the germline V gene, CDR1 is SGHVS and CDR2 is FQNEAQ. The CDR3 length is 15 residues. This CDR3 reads CASSQQGIKSYGYTF. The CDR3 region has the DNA TGTGCCAGCAGCCAACAAGGGATCAAGAGCTATGGCTACACCTTC.

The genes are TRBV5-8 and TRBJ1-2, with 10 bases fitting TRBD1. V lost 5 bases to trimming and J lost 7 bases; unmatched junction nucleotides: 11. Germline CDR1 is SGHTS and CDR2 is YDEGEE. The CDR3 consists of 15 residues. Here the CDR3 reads CASRHRDRGLSGYTF. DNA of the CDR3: TGTGCCAGCAGACACCGGGACAGGGGATTGTCTGGCTACACCTTC. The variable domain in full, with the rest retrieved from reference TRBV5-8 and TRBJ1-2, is EAGVTQSPTHLIKTRGQQATLRCSPISGHTSVYWYQQALGLGLQFLLWYDEGEERNRGNFPPRFSGRQFPNYSSELNVNALELEDSALYLCASRHRDRGLSGYTFGSGTRLTVV.

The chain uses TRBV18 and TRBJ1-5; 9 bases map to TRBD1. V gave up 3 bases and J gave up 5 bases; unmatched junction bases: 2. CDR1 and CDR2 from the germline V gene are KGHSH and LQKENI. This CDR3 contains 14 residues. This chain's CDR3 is CASSPGDRDQPQHF. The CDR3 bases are TGTGCCAGCTCACCCGGGGACAGGGATCAGCCCCAGCATTTT.

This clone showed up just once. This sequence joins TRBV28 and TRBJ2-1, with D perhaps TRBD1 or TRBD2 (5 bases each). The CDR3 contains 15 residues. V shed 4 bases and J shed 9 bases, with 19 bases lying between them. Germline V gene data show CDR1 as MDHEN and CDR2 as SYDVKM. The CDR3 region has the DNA TGTGCCAGCAGTTCCGGGGCCGGCGCTTGGGGTGAGCAGTTCTTC. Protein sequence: CASSSGAGAWGEQFF.

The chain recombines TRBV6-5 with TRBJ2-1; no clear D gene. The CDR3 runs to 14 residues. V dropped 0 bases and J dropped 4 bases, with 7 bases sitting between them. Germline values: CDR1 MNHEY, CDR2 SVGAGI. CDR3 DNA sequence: TGTGCCAGCAGTTACTCGGTCGGGTACAATGAGCAGTTCTTC. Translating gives CASSYSVGYNEQFF.

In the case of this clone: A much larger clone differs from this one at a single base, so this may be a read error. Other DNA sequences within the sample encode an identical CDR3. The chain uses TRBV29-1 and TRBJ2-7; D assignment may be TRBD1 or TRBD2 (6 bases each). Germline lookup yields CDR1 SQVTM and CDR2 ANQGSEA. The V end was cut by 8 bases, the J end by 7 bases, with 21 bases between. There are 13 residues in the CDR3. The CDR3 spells CSRGAGKCYEQYF. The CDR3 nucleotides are TGCAGCAGGGGGGCAGGGAAGTGCTATGAGCAGTACTTC.

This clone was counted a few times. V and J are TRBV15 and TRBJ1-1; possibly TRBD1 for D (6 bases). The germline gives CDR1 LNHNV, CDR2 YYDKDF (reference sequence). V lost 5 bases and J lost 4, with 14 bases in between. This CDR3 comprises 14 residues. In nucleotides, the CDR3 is TGTGCCACCAGCGCCAAGACAGGATTCACTGAAGCTTTCTTT. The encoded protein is CATSAKTGFTEAFF.

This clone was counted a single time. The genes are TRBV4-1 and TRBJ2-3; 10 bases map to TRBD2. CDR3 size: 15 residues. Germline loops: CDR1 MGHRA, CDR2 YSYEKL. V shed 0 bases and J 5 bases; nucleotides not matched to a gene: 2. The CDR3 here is CASSQDSGGRDTQYF. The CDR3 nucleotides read TGCGCCAGCAGCCAAGATAGCGGGGGGAGAGATACGCAGTATTTT.

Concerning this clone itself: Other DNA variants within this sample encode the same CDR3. The CDR3 protein is CASSEGSGQYGYTF. DNA of the CDR3: TGTGCCAGCAGTGAGGGTAGTGGGCAGTATGGCTACACCTTC. The chain employs TRBV6-1 and TRBJ1-2, with D unclear. The CDR3 contains 14 residues. Germline assignment: CDR1 MNHNS and CDR2 SASEGT. The ends were cut back, 3 bases at V and 5 bases at J, with 13 bases in the middle.